What follows is one T cell receptor beta chain and its context. This clonotype was found many times. The specificity of this receptor is unknown. No base quality information exists; no much larger clone differs at one position. Preparation of the library involved 5' RACE. The instrument given in TCRdb is NextSeq 500. Unique molecular identifiers were attached to individual cDNA molecules in the TCR library protocol so that sequencing error and PCR bias could be corrected. Both TCR alpha and beta chains were sequenced, and tight co-correlation was observed between alpha and beta sequence abundances in each sample. In the source study's methods: Decombinator V4 was used to perform V gene, J gene and CDR3 annotation of TCR sequences. TCRs were defined as expanded if a significant change between any two time points was detected under a Poisson model with p below 0.0001. TCR abundances were normalised to the total number of TCRs sequenced in each sample and reported as counts per million. TRAV1-2 paired with TRAJ12, TRAJ20 or TRAJ33 defined MAIT TCRs, while TRAV10 paired with TRAJ18 defined iNKT TCRs. VDJdb, accessed on 1 November 2021, was searched for TCRs annotated for CMV, EBV and SARS-CoV-2, and TCRs annotated for more than one antigen were excluded. In-frame beta chains were kept once TCRdb had trimmed the public reads at Q25 with fastp and called clones with MiXCR. Each entry merges the rows of one CDR3 protein and shows their most common DNA and genes. TCRdb assigned the V and J calls; the authors' analysis was not used. In this sample the table shows roughly 99,000 distinct CDR3 sequences, over 8.5% of which occur a single time. Of the sample, more than 6.5% falls within the top ten clones.

This specimen comes from a study of early T cells in non-severe SARS-CoV-2 infection (dated by TCRdb to 2020 to 2022). Turning to the overall study: TCR sequencing used bulk RNA from unsorted whole blood, so alpha and beta chains could not be paired.

The study was a case-control design nested within a healthcare worker cohort in London, UK, with weekly nasopharyngeal swab PCR tests and blood sampling. Between 23 and 31 March 2020, the week of the UK lockdown, healthcare workers were enrolled and then followed up weekly for as long as 16 weeks. V lost 2 bases and J lost 1 base, and the count of bases not matched to a germline gene is 10. The CDR3 spans 17 residues, from the cysteine through the phenylalanine. This entry keeps only the CDR3 DNA: 51 bases, framed from base 1. Looking up the germline V gene yields CDR1 SNHLY and CDR2 FYNNEI. Summary of the overall study and its limitations: Matching against VDJdb was skewed toward anti-spike CD8 responses, likely underestimated virus-specific expansions, and missed private and CD4 specificities.

The sequence came from an adult who was a healthcare worker with PCR-confirmed SARS-CoV-2 infection or an uninfected control (not recorded which). The material sequenced was whole blood. Recombination linked TRBV2 to TRBJ1-1; 7 of the junction bases match TRBD1. The CDR3 corresponds to CASSELGQLRRNTEAFF. The DNA sequence is as follows: TGTGCCAGCAGTGAATTGGGACAGTTACGAAGGAACACTGAAGCTTTCTTT.